What follows are 10 T cell receptor beta chains derived from one specimen sequenced in a study of regulatory T cells in long-lasting Graves disease. TCR beta libraries were built with iRepertoire HTBI primers and Arm-PCR of CDR3 regions. Via MiXCR, TCRdb re-called the multiplex PCR reads, giving one row per CDR3 protein. The table lists 550,000 to 600,000 distinct CDR3 sequences, 15% to 20% of them singletons. Time point reported: newly diagnosed GD, antithyroid drugs for less than 3 months. The TCR library used RNA extracted from PBMCs. This same sample was also part of a study on T cells in Graves' hyperthyroidism and ophthalmopathy.

Source: peripheral blood mononuclear cells (PBMCs), taken at new diagnosis, from a patient treated with antithyroid drugs. The receptors derive from a young man with Graves disease.

This clonotype showed up many times. The rearrangement joins TRBV5-1 to TRBJ1-1; unclear D gene. The CDR3 is 15 amino acids. Germline-derived CDR1 and CDR2 are SGHRS and YFSETQ. V was clipped by 2 bases and J by 4 bases, with 15 bases between them. In DNA form, the CDR3 reads TGCGCCAGCAGCTTCCTGACGGAGGGAGGCACTGAAGCTTTCTTT. This translates into CASSFLTEGGTEAFF. The variable domain in full, completed from reference TRBV5-1 and TRBJ1-1, reads KAGVTQTPRYLIKTRGQQVTLSCSPISGHRSVSWYQQTPGQGLQFLFEYFSETQRNKGNFPGRFSGRQFSNSRSEMNVSTLELGDSALYLCASSFLTEGGTEAFFGQGTRLTVV.

In this sample, this clonotype turned up a few times. The chain employs TRBV20-1 and TRBJ2-3; 11 bases are a match to TRBD2. V was clipped by 0 bases and J by 4 bases; unmatched bases: 15. Germline CDR1 reads DFQATT; CDR2 reads SNEGSKA (reference sequence). This CDR3 is 19 amino acids long. The CDR3 coding sequence is TGCAGTGCTAGAGATGATCTTAGCGGGAGGGCATTTTGGGCAGATACGCAGTATTTT. This encodes CSARDDLSGRAFWADTQYF.

This clonotype was seen ten or more times. This rearrangement joins TRBV5-1 to TRBJ2-1; D may be TRBD2 (5 bases). Looked up from germline, CDR1 is SGHRS and CDR2 is YFSETQ. This CDR3 spans 14 amino acids. The V end lost 0 bases, the J end lost 5 bases, and 9 bases lay between the germline ends. CDR3 protein: CASSLVPEDNEQFF. The CDR3 region has the DNA TGCGCCAGCAGCTTGGTTCCGGAGGACAATGAGCAGTTCTTC.

This clonotype appeared many times. The chain links TRBV18 to TRBJ2-7; 7 bases are shared with TRBD1. Unmatched junction bases numbered 7, after V lost 8 bases and J lost 3 bases. Per the germline V gene, CDR1 is KGHSH and CDR2 is LQKENI. The CDR3 is made up of 13 amino acids. In DNA, the CDR3 is TGTGCCAGCAGTTTAGGGACAGACTACGAGCAGTACTTC. Encoded protein: CASSLGTDYEQYF.

This clonotype was seen at least ten times. DNA for the CDR3: TGTGCCAGCAGCAGAAAGGGACAGGGCCACTACGAGCAGTACTTC. Translating gives CASSRKGQGHYEQYF. V usage is TRBV28 and J usage is TRBJ2-7; TRBD1 matches 9 bases. Per germline, CDR1 MDHEN and CDR2 SYDVKM. V dropped 6 bases and J dropped 3; count of bases not matched to a gene: 9. This CDR3 contains 15 residues.

This clonotype was seen many times. The rearrangement uses TRBV2 and TRBJ2-7, with TRBD1 identical over 9 bases. V dropped 4 bases and J dropped 7; count of bases not matched to a gene: 5. The CDR3 is made up of 13 amino acids. Germline V gene data show CDR1 as SNHLY and CDR2 as FYNNEI. The CDR3 nucleotides are TGTGCCAGCAGTGGGGACAGGGTAAGGGAGCAGTACTTC. Translating it yields CASSGDRVREQYF.

This clonotype was detected only once. This rearrangement joins TRBV15 to TRBJ1-2, with TRBD1 matching over 7 bases. The CDR3 consists of 15 residues. Germline V gives CDR1 LNHNV, CDR2 YYDKDF (reference sequence). Trimming removed 0 bases from V and 7 bases from J; junction bases left unmatched: 8. The CDR3 sequence is CATSREYGGGGGYTF. CDR3 DNA: TGTGCCACCAGCAGAGAATATGGAGGGGGCGGTGGCTACACCTTC. The full variable domain, completed using reference TRBV15 and TRBJ1-2, is DAMVIQNPRYQVTQFGKPVTLSCSQTLNHNVMYWYQQKSSQAPKLLFHYYDKDFNNEADTPDNFQSRRPNTSFCFLDIRSPGLGDTAMYLCATSREYGGGGGYTFGSGTRLTVV.

A few counts support this clonotype. V gene TRBV28 combines with J gene TRBJ2-3, with 10 bases lining up with TRBD1. There are 17 residues in the CDR3. J lost 0 bases, V lost 6 bases, and 9 bases had no gene match. Germline assignment: CDR1 MDHEN and CDR2 SYDVKM. This CDR3 is CASSSGTGVTSTDTQYF. The CDR3 nucleotides read TGTGCCAGCAGCTCTGGGACAGGGGTTACTAGCACAGATACGCAGTATTTT.

This clonotype was found many times. The genes are TRBV11-2 and TRBJ2-7, with TRBD2 matching 12 bases. CDR1 is SGHAT, CDR2 FQNNGV, per germline. Losses at the gene ends were 5 bases for V and 2 bases for J; bases not matched to a gene: 4. The CDR3 runs 15 residues. In DNA form, the CDR3 reads TGTGCCAGCAGCAAAAGACTAGCGGGAGCCTACGAGCAGTACTTC. Translation gives CASSKRLAGAYEQYF. Together with reference TRBV11-2 and TRBJ2-7, the CDR3 gives the full variable domain: EAGVAQSPRYKIIEKRQSVAFWCNPISGHATLYWYQQILGQGPKLLIQFQNNGVVDDSQLPKDRFSAERLKGVDSTLKIQPAKLEDSAVYLCASSKRLAGAYEQYFGPGTRLTVT.

The J gene is TRBJ2-5, the V gene TRBV12-3 or TRBV12-4; the match to TRBD1 covers 8 bases. The ends lost 1 base at V and 5 bases at J; junction bases unmatched: 9. This CDR3 contains 16 residues. The CDR3 DNA reads TGTGCCAGCAGTTTAGGATTCAGGGGGCGCGGGGAGACCCAGTACTTC. Translated, it gives CASSLGFRGRGETQYF.